This TCR beta chain was identified during a study of Graves' ophthalmopathy and Graves' hyperthyroidism. Background on the study: The blood sample was drawn at first diagnosis and before any treatment.

This CDR3 region has 14 residues. V trimming: 2 bases; J trimming: 2 bases; junction bases outside the gene matches: 1. The germline CDR1 and CDR2 sequences are MNHEY and SVGAGI. RNA transcripts were the source from which TCR beta CDR3 regions were amplified. Following a first-round RT-PCR that used HTBI primers, a second-round multiplex PCR was carried out. Using its own MiXCR run on the multiplex PCR reads, TCRdb lists one record per CDR3 protein. Of almost 400,000 distinct CDR3 sequences detected, about 16% appear once; the ten largest clones hold approximately 1.4%. This clonotype was obtained from a woman between 18 and 29 years old with Graves' ophthalmopathy. The material sequenced was peripheral blood. This chain uses TRBV6-5 with TRBJ1-2, with TRBD1 identical over 8 bases. The CDR3 sequence: CASSYGDRNYGYTF. The CDR3 bases are TGTGCCAGCAGTTACGGGGACAGGAACTATGGCTACACCTTC.